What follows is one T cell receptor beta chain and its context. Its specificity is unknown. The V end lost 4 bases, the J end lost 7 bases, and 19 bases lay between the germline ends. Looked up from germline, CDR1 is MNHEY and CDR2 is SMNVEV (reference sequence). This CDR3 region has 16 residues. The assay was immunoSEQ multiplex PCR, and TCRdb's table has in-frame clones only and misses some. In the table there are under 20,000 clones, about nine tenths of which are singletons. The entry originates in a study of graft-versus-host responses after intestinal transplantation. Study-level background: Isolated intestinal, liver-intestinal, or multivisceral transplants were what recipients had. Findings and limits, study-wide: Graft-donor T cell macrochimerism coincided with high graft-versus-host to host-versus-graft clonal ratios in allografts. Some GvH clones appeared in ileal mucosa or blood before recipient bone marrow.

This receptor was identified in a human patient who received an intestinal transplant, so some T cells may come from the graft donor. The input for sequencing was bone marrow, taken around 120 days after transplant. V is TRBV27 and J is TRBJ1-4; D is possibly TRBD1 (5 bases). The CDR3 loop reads CASSYGYGGVVEKLFF. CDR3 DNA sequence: TGTGCCAGCAGTTACGGTTATGGAGGGGTCGTTGAAAAACTGTTTTTT. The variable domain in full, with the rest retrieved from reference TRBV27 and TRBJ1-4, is EAQVTQNPRYLITVTGKKLTVTCSQNMNHEYMSWYRQDPGLGLRQIYYSMNVEVTDKGDVPEGYKVSRKEKRNFPLILESPSPNQTSLYFCASSYGYGGVVEKLFFGSGTQLSVL.